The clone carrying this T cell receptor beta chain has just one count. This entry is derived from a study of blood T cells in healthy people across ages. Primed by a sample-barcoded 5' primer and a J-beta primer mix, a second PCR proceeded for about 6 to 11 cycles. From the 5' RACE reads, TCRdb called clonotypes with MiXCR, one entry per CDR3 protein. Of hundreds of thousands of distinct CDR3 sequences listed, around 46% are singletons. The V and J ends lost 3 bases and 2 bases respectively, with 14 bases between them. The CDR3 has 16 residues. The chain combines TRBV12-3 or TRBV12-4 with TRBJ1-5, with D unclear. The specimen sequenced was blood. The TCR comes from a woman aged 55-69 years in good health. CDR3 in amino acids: CASSFKGSSGNQPQHF. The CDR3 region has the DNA TGTGCCAGCAGTTTTAAGGGATCGAGTGGCAATCAGCCCCAGCATTTT.